This record concerns one T cell receptor (beta chain) sequence. The CDR3 is 15 amino acids. The V end was cut by 1 base, the J end by 6 bases, with 16 bases between. The data derive from a study of blood T cell repertoires in COVID-19. Study information: Material from acute and convalescent COVID-19 was sourced from the United States, Italy and Spain.

This table comes from immunoSEQ multiplex PCR, and its TCRdb copy is limited to in-frame clones, with some not included. This sample has more than 110,000 clones; 65% to 85% occur once, and the top ten carry 4%. This clonotype originated in a woman between 55 and 75 years old with acute or convalescent COVID-19. Sequenced input: peripheral blood. The chain is built from TRBV5-3 and TRBJ1-2; D perhaps matches TRBD1 (5 bases). TRBV5-3 falls under the ORF class, with uncertain function. The CDR3 region has the DNA TGTGCCAGAAGCTTGTCATTCAGGGTCCGAGATGGCTACACCTTC. It encodes CARSLSFRVRDGYTF.